Below, 13 T cell receptor beta chains from the same sample are listed, as sequenced in a study of beta chain features in type 1 diabetes. The investigators reverse transcribed all of the isolated RNA, so they sequenced expressed TCRB transcripts. The protocol was immunoSEQ multiplex PCR, while the TCRdb copy is restricted to in-frame clones and leaves out a portion. The sample lists 130,000 to 150,000 clones, about 9.4% seen once, with under 1.5% in the top ten. Sequences were obtained from naive CD4+ T cells from blood. Receptor source: a man younger than 35 in good health.

J is TRBJ1-1 and V is TRBV11-2, with D maybe TRBD1 (6 bases). Per the germline V gene, CDR1 is SGHAT and CDR2 is FQNNGV. V lost 5 bases and J lost 6, with 16 bases in between. This CDR3 has 14 residues. The CDR3 bases are TGTGCCAGCAGCCCCGAAGTGGGGGCGGCTGAAGCTTTCTTT. It is translated as CASSPEVGAAEAFF.

The genes are TRBV7-2 and TRBJ1-3; D gene unclear. Germline CDR1 reads SGHTA; CDR2 reads FQGNSA. V shed 5 bases and J shed 1 base, with 9 bases lying between them. CDR3 length: 14 residues. CDR3 loop: CASSPVGSGNTIYF. The CDR3, as DNA: TGTGCCAGCAGCCCTGTCGGGTCTGGAAACACCATATATTTT.

This clone was seen a few times. The V call is TRBV9, the J call TRBJ1-5, with 9 bases identical to TRBD1. This CDR3 is built from 15 residues. The germline CDR1 and CDR2 sequences are SGDLS and YYNGEE. V gave up 3 bases and J gave up 4 bases; unmatched junction bases: 5. CDR3 amino acids: CASSADRGINQPQHF. The CDR3 DNA reads as TGTGCCAGCAGCGCGGACAGGGGAATTAATCAGCCCCAGCATTTT.

The V gene is TRBV30, the J gene TRBJ2-5; 8 bases agree with TRBD1. The V and J ends lost 5 bases and 11 bases, in that order; junction bases with no gene match: 10. This CDR3 contains 12 residues. CDR1 and CDR2 (germline): GTSNPN, SVGIG (reference sequence). The CDR3 here is CAWSDRAREQYF. DNA for the CDR3: TGTGCCTGGTCGGACAGGGCGAGGGAGCAGTACTTC. The full variable domain, with the rest looked up from reference TRBV30 and TRBJ2-5, is SQTIHQWPATLVQPVGSPLSLECTVEGTSNPNLYWYRQAAGRGLQLLFYSVGIGQISSEVPQNLSASRPQDRQFILSSKKLLLSDSGFYLCAWSDRAREQYFGPGTRLLVL.

This clone has a handful of counts. V and J are TRBV7-2 and TRBJ2-3, with TRBD2 matching 7 bases. The CDR3 runs 14 residues. Trimming removed 5 bases from V and 2 bases from J; junction bases left unmatched: 4. Germline V lookup: CDR1 SGHTA, CDR2 FQGNSA. CDR3 nucleotides: TGTGCCAGCAGCCAACGGGGGGTCACAGATACGCAGTATTTT. Its protein is CASSQRGVTDTQYF.

This chain connects TRBV19 to TRBJ2-1; 8 bases align to TRBD1. The CDR3 contains 14 residues. V lost 1 base, J lost 7 bases, and 3 bases stayed unmatched. Germline values: CDR1 LNHDA, CDR2 SQIVND (reference sequence). CDR3 sequence (DNA): TGTGCCAGTAGTATAGGTCAGGGGGCTAATGAGCAGTTCTTC. Amino acids: CASSIGQGANEQFF.

This clone has only a few counts. The V and J genes are TRBV6-1 and TRBJ1-5; D is unclear. The germline V gene has CDR1 MNHNS and CDR2 SASEGT. V shed 5 bases and J shed 0 bases, with 11 bases lying between them. This CDR3 is built from 15 residues. The CDR3 bases are TGTGCCAGCAGTTTTTCGAGGAATAGCAATCAGCCCCAGCATTTT. The encoded protein is CASSFSRNSNQPQHF.

The chain recombines TRBV30 with TRBJ1-4, with D unresolved. Trimming shortened V by 0 bases and J by 4 bases, and 12 bases separated the two germline ends. CDR1 and CDR2 (germline): GTSNPN, SVGIG (reference sequence). The CDR3 spans 15 residues. DNA of the CDR3: TGTGCCTGGAGTGTACTAGGTTGGGGTAATGAAAAACTGTTTTTT. It specifies CAWSVLGWGNEKLFF.

The rearrangement uses TRBV21-1 and TRBJ1-5; the table's TRBD1 call for D was not verified on the DNA. TRBV21-1 is listed as a pseudogene. This CDR3 is built from 16 residues. CDR3 sequence (DNA): TGTGCCAGCAGCAAATCCGACAGGGGGCAGGGTCAGCCCCAGCATTTT. The encoded protein is CASSKSDRGQGQPQHF.

This clone has just a few counts. The gene calls are TRBV2 and TRBJ1-5, with D perhaps matching TRBD1 (6 bases). CDR3 length: 14 amino acids. The V gene lost 8 bases and the J gene lost 6 bases, with 17 bases spanning the gap. The germline V gene encodes CDR1 SNHLY and CDR2 FYNNEI. CDR3 sequence (DNA): TGTGCCAGCGGTGGGGCAGGGGACACTCAGCCCCAGCATTTT. Translated: CASGGAGDTQPQHF.

The chain is built from TRBV19 and TRBJ2-3, with TRBD2 matching 10 bases. V gave up 2 bases and J gave up 1 base; unmatched junction bases: 6. The V gene's germline CDR1 is LNHDA and CDR2 SQIVND (reference sequence). The length of the CDR3 is 17 residues. The CDR3 DNA reads as TGTGCCAGTAGTATACTCGCTCTAGCGGGGGGCACAGATACGCAGTATTTT. Protein sequence: CASSILALAGGTDTQYF.

This clone was observed a few times. The chain combines TRBV28 with TRBJ2-1; 11 nucleotides agree with TRBD2. Germline CDR1 is MDHEN and CDR2 is SYDVKM. V gave up 6 bases and J gave up 9 bases; unmatched junction bases: 13. The CDR3 totals 16 residues. The CDR3 spells CASSRIGTSGSREQFF. The DNA of the CDR3 is TGTGCCAGCAGCCGAATAGGGACTAGCGGATCGCGTGAGCAGTTCTTC.

The chain recombines TRBV5-1 with TRBJ2-3, with 9 positions matching TRBD2. CDR1 is SGHRS, CDR2 YFSETQ, per germline. This CDR3 is built from 16 residues. After removal of 0 bases from V and 2 bases from J, the junction contained 4 bases not matched to a gene. CDR3 region: CASSLVSGGPTDTQYF. The CDR3 DNA reads as TGCGCCAGCAGCTTGGTTAGCGGGGGACCCACAGATACGCAGTATTTT. The full variable domain, with the rest looked up from reference TRBV5-1 and TRBJ2-3, is KAGVTQTPRYLIKTRGQQVTLSCSPISGHRSVSWYQQTPGQGLQFLFEYFSETQRNKGNFPGRFSGRQFSNSRSEMNVSTLELGDSALYLCASSLVSGGPTDTQYFGPGTRLTVL.